The source of this TCR beta chain is a study of blood T cell repertoires in COVID-19. Study details: Spain, Italy and the United States supplied samples that represented acute and convalescent COVID-19.

Method: immunoSEQ multiplex PCR; TCRdb's copy keeps in-frame clones and lacks some. Counted here are about 430,000 clones, around nine tenths occurring once; the ten biggest clones make up 1.2% to 1.5%. CDR3 size: 13 residues. Looked up from germline, CDR1 is SNHLY and CDR2 is FYNNEI. V shed 6 bases and J shed 3 bases, with 12 bases lying between them. The sequence was obtained from a woman aged 18-29 years who had been exposed to COVID-19. Sequenced material: PBMCs or T cells enriched from blood (not recorded which). The chain recombines TRBV2 with TRBJ2-7; a possible D gene is TRBD1 (6 bases). CDR3 nucleotide sequence: TGTGCCAGCAGCGCACAGGGAAACTACGAGCAGTACTTC. Translating it yields CASSAQGNYEQYF.